This is a list of T cell receptor beta chains from one sample in a study of shared clonotypes between healthy human individuals. The repertoire was sequenced with immunoSEQ multiplex PCR; TCRdb's copy has only in-frame clones and lacks some. The sample lists 2 million to 2.5 million clones; over 90% were seen once. Specimen: naive CD4+ T cells from PBMCs. All receptors come from a man between 18 and 29 years old in good health. Some clones in this sample may be carry-over from other donors' samples. Both conserved end residues are part of each CDR3. D genes are given only for firm matches. Only part of the rows carry a size: once, few, many, or a class if the clone is expanded.

J gene: TRBJ1-4
clone size: NA
D gene: TRBD1
V gene: TRBV4-2
CDR3 protein: CASSQDPQGGRRGEKLFF
CDR3 DNA: TGTGCCAGCAGCCAAGATCCTCAGGGGGGGAGGAGAGGTGAAAAACTGTTTTTT

J gene: TRBJ1-1
clone size: NA
D gene: TRBD1
V gene: TRBV10-2
CDR3 protein: CASSLLTGVMNTEAFF
CDR3 DNA: TGCGCCAGCAGCTTACTGACAGGGGTGATGAACACTGAAGCTTTCTTT

J gene: TRBJ2-7
clone size: NA
D gene: TRBD2
V gene: TRBV30
CDR3 protein: CAWTSGTSGRSGPYEQYF
CDR3 DNA: TGTGCCTGGACGTCTGGGACTAGCGGGAGGTCCGGACCCTACGAGCAGTACTTC

J gene: TRBJ2-5
clone size: NA
D gene: NA
V gene: TRBV2
CDR3 protein: CASSEPPLVAQYF
CDR3 DNA: TGTGCCAGCAGTGAACCCCCCCTAGTGGCCCAGTACTTC

J gene: TRBJ2-7
clone size: NA
D gene: TRBD1
V gene: TRBV7-3
CDR3 protein: CASSPYRGPIGEQYF
CDR3 DNA: TGTGCCAGCAGCCCATACAGGGGGCCCATAGGCGAGCAGTACTTC

J gene: TRBJ1-3
clone size: NA
D gene: NA
V gene: TRBV28
CDR3 protein: CASSSHPGALGNTIYF
CDR3 DNA: TGTGCCAGCAGTTCTCACCCGGGAGCCTTAGGAAACACCATATATTTT

J gene: TRBJ2-7
clone size: NA
D gene: TRBD1
V gene: TRBV29-1
CDR3 protein: CSVAKGIGQGASEQYF
CDR3 DNA: TGCAGCGTTGCCAAAGGTATAGGACAGGGGGCGAGCGAGCAGTACTTC

J gene: TRBJ1-1
clone size: NA
D gene: NA
V gene: TRBV7-3
CDR3 protein: CASSSTRDLSGEAFF
CDR3 DNA: TGTGCCAGCAGCTCCACCCGCGACTTGAGCGGTGAAGCTTTCTTT

J gene: TRBJ2-2
clone size: NA
D gene: NA
V gene: TRBV5-1
CDR3 protein: CASSPGGPGQGGTGELFF
CDR3 DNA: TGCGCCAGCAGCCCGGGGGGTCCTGGACAGGGTGGCACCGGGGAGCTGTTTTTT

J gene: TRBJ1-1
clone size: NA
D gene: TRBD1
V gene: TRBV6-6
CDR3 protein: CASRWQGAGDTEAFF
CDR3 DNA: TGTGCCAGCAGGTGGCAGGGGGCCGGGGACACTGAAGCTTTCTTT

J gene: TRBJ2-1
clone size: NA
D gene: NA
V gene: TRBV5-1
CDR3 protein: CASSEFAGAALNEQFF
CDR3 DNA: TGCGCCAGCAGCGAATTCGCAGGGGCGGCTTTGAATGAGCAGTTCTTC

J gene: TRBJ2-1
clone size: once
D gene: NA
V gene: TRBV6-5
CDR3 protein: CASRFDNEQFF
CDR3 DNA: TGTGCCAGTCGTTTCGACAATGAGCAGTTCTTC

J gene: TRBJ2-7
clone size: NA
D gene: NA
V gene: TRBV6-5
CDR3 protein: CASMGSSSYEQYF
CDR3 DNA: TGTGCCTCAATGGGCAGTAGCTCCTACGAGCAGTACTTC

J gene: TRBJ2-7
clone size: NA
D gene: NA
V gene: TRBV5-6
CDR3 protein: CASSLGAGAPYEQYF
CDR3 DNA: TGTGCCAGCAGCTTGGGTGCAGGGGCCCCCTACGAGCAGTACTTC

J gene: TRBJ2-7
clone size: NA
D gene: NA
V gene: TRBV28
CDR3 protein: CASSDGLPLREQYF
CDR3 DNA: TGTGCCAGCAGCGATGGCCTGCCACTCCGGGAGCAGTACTTC

J gene: TRBJ2-2
clone size: NA
D gene: NA
V gene: TRBV7-7
CDR3 protein: CASSLWENTGELFF
CDR3 DNA: TGTGCCAGCAGCTTATGGGAGAACACCGGGGAGCTGTTTTTT

J gene: TRBJ2-4
clone size: NA
D gene: NA
V gene: TRBV5-4
CDR3 protein: CASSLVGAGKNIQYF
CDR3 DNA: TGTGCCAGCAGCTTGGTGGGCGCAGGGAAAAACATTCAGTACTTC